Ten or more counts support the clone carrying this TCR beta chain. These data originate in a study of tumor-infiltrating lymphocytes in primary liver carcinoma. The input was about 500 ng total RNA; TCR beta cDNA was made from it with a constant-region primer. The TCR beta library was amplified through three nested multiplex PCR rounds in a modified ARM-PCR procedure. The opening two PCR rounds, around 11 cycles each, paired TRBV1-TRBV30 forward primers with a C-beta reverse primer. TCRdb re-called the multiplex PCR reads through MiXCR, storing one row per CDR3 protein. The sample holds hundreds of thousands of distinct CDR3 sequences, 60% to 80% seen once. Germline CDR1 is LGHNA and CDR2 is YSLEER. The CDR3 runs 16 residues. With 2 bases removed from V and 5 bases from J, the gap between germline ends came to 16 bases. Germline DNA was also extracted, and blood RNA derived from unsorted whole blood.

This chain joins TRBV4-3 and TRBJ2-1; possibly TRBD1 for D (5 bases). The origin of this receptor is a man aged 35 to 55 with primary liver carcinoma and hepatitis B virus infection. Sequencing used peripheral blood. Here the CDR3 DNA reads TGCGCCAGCAGCCAATCTTACCCCAGGGAAAACAATGAGCAGTTCTTC. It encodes CASSQSYPRENNEQFF.